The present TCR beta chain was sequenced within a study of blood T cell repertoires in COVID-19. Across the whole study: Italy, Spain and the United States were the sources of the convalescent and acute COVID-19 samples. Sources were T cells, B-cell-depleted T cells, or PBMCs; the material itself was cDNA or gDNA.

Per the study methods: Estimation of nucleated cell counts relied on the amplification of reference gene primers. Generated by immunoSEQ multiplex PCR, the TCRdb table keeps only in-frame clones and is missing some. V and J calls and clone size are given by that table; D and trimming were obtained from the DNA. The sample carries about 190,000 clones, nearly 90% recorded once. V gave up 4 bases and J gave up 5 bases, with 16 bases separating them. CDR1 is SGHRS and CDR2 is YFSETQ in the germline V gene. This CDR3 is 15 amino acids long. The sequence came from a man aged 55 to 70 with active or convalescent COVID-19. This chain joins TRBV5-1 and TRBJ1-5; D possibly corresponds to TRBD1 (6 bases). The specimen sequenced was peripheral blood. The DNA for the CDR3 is TGCGCCAGCAGCCCAACAGGGAACGAGCATCAGCCCCAGCATTTT. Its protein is CASSPTGNEHQPQHF.